This T cell receptor (beta chain) was sequenced for a study of regulatory T cells in long-lasting Graves disease. Relying on iRepertoire HTBI primers and Arm-PCR of CDR3 regions, the team built TCR beta libraries. In the authors' methods: The study identified 55 to 80 TRBV and about 13 TRBJ segments across samples. TCRdb processed the multiplex PCR reads anew with MiXCR; each CDR3 protein has one entry. TCRdb's processing, not the study's, gives the V and J calls here. The profile shows over 300,000 distinct CDR3 sequences, around 20% of them singletons. The trim removed 2 bases at V and 5 bases at J, leaving 7 bases unmatched. The CDR3 totals 15 residues. Per germline, CDR1 SGHNT and CDR2 YYREEE (reference sequence). Documented time point: persistent/refractory GD, antithyroid drugs over 5 years with positive TRAb. The TCR library was prepared using RNA isolated from PBMCs. Patients with Graves' disease were diagnosed by American Thyroid Association guidelines. Patients of an endocrinology department in Xi'an, China, were included.

This TCR was sampled from a female donor with Graves disease. This specimen consisted of peripheral blood mononuclear cells (PBMCs), obtained when the disease was refractory, from a patient treated with antithyroid drugs. This chain uses TRBV5-4 with TRBJ2-1; 7 bases match TRBD2. The CDR3 sequence: CASSFVAGVNNEQFF. CDR3 DNA: TGTGCCAGCAGCTTCGTGGCGGGAGTCAACAATGAGCAGTTCTTC.